Listed here is a single T cell receptor (beta chain). Here immunoSEQ multiplex PCR was the method, and the copy in TCRdb shows in-frame clones only, minus some. Found here are around 73,000 clones, approximately 77% of them singletons; the top ten hold around 2%. The data belong to a study of blood T cell repertoires in COVID-19. At the level of the study: The United States, Italy and Spain provided the acute and convalescent COVID-19 samples. In each case, the material was cDNA or gDNA derived from T cells, B-cell-depleted T cells, or PBMCs.

The CDR3 runs to 18 residues. The V end lost 2 bases, the J end lost 0 bases, and 17 bases lay between the germline ends. Germline V gene lookup returns CDR1 KGHSH and CDR2 LQKENI. Sequencing was performed on peripheral blood. The sequence was collected from a man between 65 and 80 years old with COVID-19, enrolled during active disease. J is TRBJ2-4 and V is TRBV18, with a tentative D call TRBD2 (5 bases). The CDR3 region has the DNA TGTGCCAGCTCACCAGATCGGGGATCCAAAATAGCCAAAAACATTCAGTACTTC. Its translation: CASSPDRGSKIAKNIQYF.